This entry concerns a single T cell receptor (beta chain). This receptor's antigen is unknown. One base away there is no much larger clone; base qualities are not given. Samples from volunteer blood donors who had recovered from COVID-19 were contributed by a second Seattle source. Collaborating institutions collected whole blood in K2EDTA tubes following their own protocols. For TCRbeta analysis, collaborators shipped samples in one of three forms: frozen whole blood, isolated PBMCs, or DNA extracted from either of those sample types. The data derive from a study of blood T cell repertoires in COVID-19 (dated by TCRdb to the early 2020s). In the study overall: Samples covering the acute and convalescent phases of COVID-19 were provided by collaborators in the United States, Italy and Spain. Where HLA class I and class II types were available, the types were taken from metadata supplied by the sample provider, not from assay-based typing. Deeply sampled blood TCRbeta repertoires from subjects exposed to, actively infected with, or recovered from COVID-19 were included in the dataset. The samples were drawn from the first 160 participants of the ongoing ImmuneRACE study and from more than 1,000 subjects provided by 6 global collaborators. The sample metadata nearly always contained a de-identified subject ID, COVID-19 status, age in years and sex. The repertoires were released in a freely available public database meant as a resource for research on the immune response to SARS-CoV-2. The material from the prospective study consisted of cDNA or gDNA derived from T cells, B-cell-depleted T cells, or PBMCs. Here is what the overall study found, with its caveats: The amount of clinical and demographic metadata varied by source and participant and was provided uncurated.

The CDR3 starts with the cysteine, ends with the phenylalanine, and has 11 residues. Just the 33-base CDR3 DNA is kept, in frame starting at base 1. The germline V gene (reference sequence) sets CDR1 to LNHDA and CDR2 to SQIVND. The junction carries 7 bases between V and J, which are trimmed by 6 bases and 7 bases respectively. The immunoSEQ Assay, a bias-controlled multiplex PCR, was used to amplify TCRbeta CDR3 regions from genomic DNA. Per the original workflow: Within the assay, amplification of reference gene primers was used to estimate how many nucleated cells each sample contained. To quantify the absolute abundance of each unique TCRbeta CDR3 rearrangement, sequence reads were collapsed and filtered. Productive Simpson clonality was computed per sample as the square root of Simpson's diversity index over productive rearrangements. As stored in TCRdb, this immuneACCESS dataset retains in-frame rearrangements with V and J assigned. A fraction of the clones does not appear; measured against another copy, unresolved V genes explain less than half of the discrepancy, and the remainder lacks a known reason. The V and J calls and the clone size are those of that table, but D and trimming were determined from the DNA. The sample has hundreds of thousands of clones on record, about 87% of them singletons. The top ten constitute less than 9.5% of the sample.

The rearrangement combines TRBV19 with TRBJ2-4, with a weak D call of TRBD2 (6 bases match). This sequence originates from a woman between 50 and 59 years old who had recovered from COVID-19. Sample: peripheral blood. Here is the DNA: TGTGCCAGTAGGGAGGGGAACATTCAGTACTTC. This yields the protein CASREGNIQYF.